This T cell receptor (beta chain) was sequenced for a study of cytomegalovirus exposure and HLA in healthy donors. Vbeta (60) and Jbeta (13) primers were used in the PCR. This table comes from immunoSEQ multiplex PCR, and its TCRdb copy is limited to in-frame clones, with some not included. The sample carries around 200,000 clones, 65% to 80% recorded once. To note about this clone: Its specificity is unknown.

CDR1 LGHNT and CDR2 FRNRAP come from the germline V gene. Trimming shortened V by 1 base and J by 1 base, and 6 bases separated the two germline ends. The CDR3 loop spans 14 amino acids. Study-wide points: Cytomegalovirus status was reportedly diagnosed by the classifier with high specificity and sensitivity. Later analysis showed most CMV-associated TCR beta chains appearing HLA-restricted. V- and J-gene trimming of TCR beta was linked (in a later analysis) to a missense DCLRE1C variant.

The clonotype was recovered from a man aged 25 to 40 in good health and CMV-seropositive. The V gene is TRBV12-5, the J gene TRBJ2-3, with D possibly matching TRBD1 (6 bases). Sequencing was done on a sample of PBMCs. The CDR3 DNA reads TGTGCTAGTGGTTTGGGGACAGGCACAGATACGCAGTATTTT. It yields the protein CASGLGTGTDTQYF.